The next 11 T cell receptor beta chains were all read from a single sample in a study of CD8 T cells in ankylosing spondylitis. TCRdb reanalysed the 5' RACE reads using MiXCR and keeps one entry per CDR3 protein. The profile covers about 320,000 distinct CDR3 sequences, with 11% appearing a single time and more than 7% taken by the ten largest. Sequences were obtained from blood, either unsorted or a sorted T cell fraction (not recorded which). The receptors stem from a female donor with ankylosing spondylitis or in good health (not recorded which).

This clonotype has only one observation. An end of the junction differs from the germline gene, which may be a read error. The V call is TRBV10-3, the J call TRBJ2-2; unclear D gene. Germline assignment: CDR1 ENHRY and CDR2 SYGVKD. The CDR3 is 14 residues long. The CDR3 protein is CAISALGNTGELFF. Written as DNA, the CDR3 is TGTGCAATCAGTGCTCTGGGGAACACCGGGGAGCTGTTTTTT.

This clonotype was found a few times. CDR3 in DNA: TGTGCCAGCAGCTTAGGGTTACTGGAGCAGTTCTTC. As protein: CASSLGLLEQFF. The chain is built from TRBV7-2 and TRBJ2-1; no definite D call. V was trimmed by 1 base and J by 10 bases, leaving 8 bases between them. This CDR3 comprises 12 residues. Germline CDR1 SGHTA, CDR2 FQGNSA.

This clonotype was recorded at least ten times. One junction end does not reproduce the germline sequence, and a read error may be involved. J is TRBJ2-7 and V is TRBV5-1; 8 bases line up with TRBD1. Germline CDR1 and CDR2: SGHRS and YFSETQ. The CDR3 is 14 amino acids. CDR3 sequence reads: CASSSGTGSYEQYF. The CDR3 bases are TGTGCCAGCAGTTCCGGGACAGGATCCTACGAGCAGTACTTC.

The table lists this clonotype with many counts. CDR3 nucleotide sequence: TGCGCCAGCAGTGACCAGACTCTTGGAGGGCAAGGTGAGCAGTTCTTC. This sequence encodes CASSDQTLGGQGEQFF. This chain uses TRBV10-2 with TRBJ2-1; D is possibly TRBD2 (6 bases). V lost 3 bases, J lost 9 bases, and 21 bases lay in between. The germline CDR1 and CDR2 sequences are WSHSY and SAAADI. This CDR3 has 16 residues.

V gene TRBV18 combines with J gene TRBJ2-5, with D perhaps TRBD1 or TRBD2 (5 bases each). V lost 3 bases to trimming and J lost 0 bases, with 14 bases between them. Germline CDR1 KGHSH, CDR2 LQKENI. The CDR3 sequence is 16 residues long. This CDR3 is CASSPRETGYQETQYF. CDR3 DNA sequence: TGTGCCAGCTCACCCAGGGAGACGGGGTACCAAGAGACCCAGTACTTC. Drawing the rest from reference TRBV18 and TRBJ2-5, the complete variable domain is NAGVMQNPRHLVRRRGQEARLRCSPMKGHSHVYWYRQLPEEGLKFMVYLQKENIIDESGMPKERFSAEFPKEGPSILRIQQVVRGDSAAYFCASSPRETGYQETQYFGPGTRLLVL.

This clonotype occurred many times. The chain recombines TRBV5-1 with TRBJ2-7; 13 bases align to TRBD2. V shed 2 bases and J 4 bases; nucleotides not matched to a gene: 6. The germline V gene has CDR1 SGHRS and CDR2 YFSETQ. The CDR3 loop spans 16 amino acids. The CDR3 reads CASSLETSGGTYEQYF. The CDR3 coding sequence is TGCGCCAGCAGCTTAGAGACTAGCGGGGGGACTTACGAGCAGTACTTC.

The chain has TRBV29-1 and TRBJ1-2; perhaps TRBD1 as D (6 bases). V lost 5 bases, J lost 6 bases, and 16 bases lay in between. The germline V gene has CDR1 SQVTM and CDR2 ANQGSEA. The CDR3 length is 13 residues. The CDR3 coding sequence is TGCAGCGTTACCGACAGGTGGGGTAATGGCTACACCTTC. It encodes CSVTDRWGNGYTF.

This clonotype was recorded a few times. The CDR3, as DNA: TGTGCCAGTAGTATAGGCGTCGGGGTTACGGATACGCAGTATTTT. It encodes CASSIGVGVTDTQYF. The chain carries TRBV19 and TRBJ2-3; a possible D gene is TRBD2 (5 bases). The CDR3 sequence is 15 residues long. Germline V CDR1 and CDR2: LNHDA, SQIVND (reference sequence). V was shortened by 1 base and J by 6 bases, with 14 bases between the two germline ends. The full variable domain, its missing parts supplied by reference TRBV19 and TRBJ2-3, is DGGITQSPKYLFRKEGQNVTLSCEQNLNHDAMYWYRQDPGQGLRLIYYSQIVNDFQKGDIAEGYSVSREKKESFPLTVTSAQKNPTAFYLCASSIGVGVTDTQYFGPGTRLTVL.

This clonotype occurred many times. V is TRBV20-1 and J is TRBJ1-5; D is ambiguous. The germline V gene has CDR1 DFQATT and CDR2 SNEGSKA (reference sequence). The V end lost 4 bases, the J end lost 3 bases, and 16 bases lay between the germline ends. This CDR3 is built from 15 residues. DNA of the CDR3: TGCAGTGCTACCGGGCGAGAGAGGGTCAATCAGCCCCAGCATTTT. Amino acid sequence: CSATGRERVNQPQHF.

V usage is TRBV20-1 and J usage is TRBJ1-3; TRBD1 is a possible D gene (6 bases). Per the germline V gene, CDR1 is DFQATT and CDR2 is SNEGSKA (reference sequence). There are 12 residues in the CDR3. The V end was cut by 4 bases, the J end by 6 bases, with 10 bases between. CDR3 bases: TGCAGTGCTACACAGGGTGAAAACACCATATATTTT. Translated: CSATQGENTIYF.

In its sample, this clonotype was seen many times. The chain links TRBV7-2 to TRBJ2-1; possibly TRBD2 for D (7 bases). The CDR3 extends over 15 amino acids. V shed 2 bases and J shed 4 bases, with 12 bases lying between them. The germline V gene has CDR1 SGHTA and CDR2 FQGNSA. CDR3 sequence (DNA): TGTGCCAGCAGCTTAAGACGGGGGGCGTACAATGAGCAGTTCTTC. Translated, it gives CASSLRRGAYNEQFF. Looking up the rest from reference TRBV7-2 and TRBJ2-1 gives the full variable domain: GAGVSQSPSNKVTEKGKDVELRCDPISGHTALYWYRQSLGQGLEFLIYFQGNSAPDKSGLPSDRFSAERTGGSVSTLTIQRTQQEDSAVYLCASSLRRGAYNEQFFGPGTRLTVL.